This section outlines one T cell receptor (beta chain) sequence together with its context. The libraries were made with immunoSEQ v3. TCRdb keeps only in-frame clones here, not all; method: immunoSEQ multiplex PCR. The sample yields tens of thousands of clones, around 69% seen once. Documented time point: pre-treatment sample, taken before nivolumab and TIL therapy. This entry comes from a study of TIL therapy for anti-PD-1-resistant metastatic lung cancer. V was cut by 5 bases and J by 0 bases, with 10 bases left in between. Germline V gives CDR1 MNHNS, CDR2 SASEGT. This CDR3 is built from 15 residues.

The rearrangement joins TRBV6-1 to TRBJ1-4; no clear D gene. Sequencing used blood, obtained at baseline. The receptor comes from a person between 25 and 79 years old with non-small cell lung cancer. In DNA form, the CDR3 reads TGTGCCAGCAGTAACGACGGTGCAACTAATGAAAAACTGTTTTTT. Translated: CASSNDGATNEKLFF.